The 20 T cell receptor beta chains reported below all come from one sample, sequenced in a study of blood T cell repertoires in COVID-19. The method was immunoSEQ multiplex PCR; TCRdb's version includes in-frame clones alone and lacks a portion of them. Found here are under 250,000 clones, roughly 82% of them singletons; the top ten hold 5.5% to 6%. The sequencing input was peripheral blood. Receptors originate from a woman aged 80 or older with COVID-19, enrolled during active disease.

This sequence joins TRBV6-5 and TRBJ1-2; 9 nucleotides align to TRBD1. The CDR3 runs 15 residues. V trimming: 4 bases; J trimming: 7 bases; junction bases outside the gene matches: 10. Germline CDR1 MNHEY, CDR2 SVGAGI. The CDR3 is CASSWGYRGQGGYTF. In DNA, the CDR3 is TGTGCCAGCAGTTGGGGCTACAGGGGGCAGGGTGGCTACACCTTC.

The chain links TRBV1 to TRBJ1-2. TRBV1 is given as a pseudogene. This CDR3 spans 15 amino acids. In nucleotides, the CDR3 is TGCACCAGCAGCCATTTGTTCCGGGAGAGGCATGGCTACACCTTC. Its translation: CTSSHLFRERHGYTF.

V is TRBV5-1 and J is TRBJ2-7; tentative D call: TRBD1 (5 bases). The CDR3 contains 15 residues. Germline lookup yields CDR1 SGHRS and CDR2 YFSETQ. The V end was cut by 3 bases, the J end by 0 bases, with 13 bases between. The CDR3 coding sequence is TGCGCCAGCAGCTCCCTTTCCAGGGACTCCTACGAGCAGTACTTC. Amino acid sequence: CASSSLSRDSYEQYF.

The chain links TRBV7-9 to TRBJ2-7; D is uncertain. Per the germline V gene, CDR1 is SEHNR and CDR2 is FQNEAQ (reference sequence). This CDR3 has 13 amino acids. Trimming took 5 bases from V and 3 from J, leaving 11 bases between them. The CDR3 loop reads CASSLDIHYEQYV. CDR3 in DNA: TGTGCCAGCAGCCTCGACATACACTACGAGCAGTACGTC.

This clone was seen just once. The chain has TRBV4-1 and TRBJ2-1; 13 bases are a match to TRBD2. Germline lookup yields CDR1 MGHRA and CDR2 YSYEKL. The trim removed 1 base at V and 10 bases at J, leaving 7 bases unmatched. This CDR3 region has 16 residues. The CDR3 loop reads CASSQATSGGAREQFF. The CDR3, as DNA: TGCGCCAGCAGCCAAGCCACTAGCGGGGGGGCGCGAGAGCAGTTCTTC.

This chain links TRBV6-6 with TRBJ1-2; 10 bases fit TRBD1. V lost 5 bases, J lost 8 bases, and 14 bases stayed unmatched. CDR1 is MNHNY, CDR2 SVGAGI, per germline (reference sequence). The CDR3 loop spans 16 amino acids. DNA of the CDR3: TGTGCCAGCAGTGGCTCAGCCGGGACAGGGGTTATGGGCTACACCTTC. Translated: CASSGSAGTGVMGYTF.

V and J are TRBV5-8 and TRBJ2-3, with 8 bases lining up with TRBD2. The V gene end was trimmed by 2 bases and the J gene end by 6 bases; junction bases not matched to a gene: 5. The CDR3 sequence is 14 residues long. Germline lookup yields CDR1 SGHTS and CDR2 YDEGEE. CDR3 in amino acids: CASSFREGLDTQYF. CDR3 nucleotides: TGTGCCAGCAGCTTCCGGGAGGGGTTGGATACGCAGTATTTT.

The CDR3 protein is CASSVGETSYLYNEQFF. CDR3 DNA sequence: TGTGCCAGCAGCGTAGGCGAGACTAGTTATCTCTACAATGAGCAGTTCTTC. The chain couples TRBV9 to TRBJ2-1; tentative D call: TRBD2 (6 bases). V lost 0 bases and J 3 bases, leaving 16 bases between the germline ends. This CDR3 region has 17 residues. CDR1 is SGDLS, CDR2 YYNGEE, per germline.

The CDR3, as DNA: TGTGCCAGCAGCCCCGCGGTCAGGAGGAGCTCCTACGAGCAGTACTTC. It specifies CASSPAVRRSSYEQYF. The chain employs TRBV13 and TRBJ2-7, with D perhaps TRBD2 (5 bases). The germline CDR1 and CDR2 sequences are PRHDT and FYEKMQ (reference sequence). V was shortened by 5 bases and J by 0 bases, with 17 bases between the two germline ends. The CDR3 is 16 residues long.

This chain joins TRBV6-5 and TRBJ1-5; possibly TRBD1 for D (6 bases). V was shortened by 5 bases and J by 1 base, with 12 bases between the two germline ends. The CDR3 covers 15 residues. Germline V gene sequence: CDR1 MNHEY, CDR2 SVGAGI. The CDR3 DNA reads TGTGCCAGCAGTCCACAGGGTGGGAGCAATCAGCCCCAGCATTTT. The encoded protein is CASSPQGGSNQPQHF.

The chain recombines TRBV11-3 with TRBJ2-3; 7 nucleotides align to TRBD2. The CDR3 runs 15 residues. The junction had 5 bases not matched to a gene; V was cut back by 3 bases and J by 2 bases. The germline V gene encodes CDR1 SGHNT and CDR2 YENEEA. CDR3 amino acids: CASSLGGTFTDTQYF. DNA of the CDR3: TGTGCCAGCAGCTTGGGGGGGACCTTCACAGATACGCAGTATTTT.

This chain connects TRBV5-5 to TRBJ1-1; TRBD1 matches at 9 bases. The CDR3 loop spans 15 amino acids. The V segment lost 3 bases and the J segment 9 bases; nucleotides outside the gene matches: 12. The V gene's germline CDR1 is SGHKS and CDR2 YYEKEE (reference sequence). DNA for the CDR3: TGTGCCAGCAGCTCAACACAGGGGGCCCGTAGCAAAGCTTTCTTT. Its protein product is CASSSTQGARSKAFF.

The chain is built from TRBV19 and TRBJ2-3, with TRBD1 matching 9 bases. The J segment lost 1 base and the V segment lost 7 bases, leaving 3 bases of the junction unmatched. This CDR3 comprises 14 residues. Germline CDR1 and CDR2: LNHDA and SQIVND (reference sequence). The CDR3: CASTRTGGTDTQYF. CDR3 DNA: TGTGCCAGTACCAGGACAGGGGGCACAGATACGCAGTATTTT. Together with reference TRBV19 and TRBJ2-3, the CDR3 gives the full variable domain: DGGITQSPKYLFRKEGQNVTLSCEQNLNHDAMYWYRQDPGQGLRLIYYSQIVNDFQKGDIAEGYSVSREKKESFPLTVTSAQKNPTAFYLCASTRTGGTDTQYFGPGTRLTVL.

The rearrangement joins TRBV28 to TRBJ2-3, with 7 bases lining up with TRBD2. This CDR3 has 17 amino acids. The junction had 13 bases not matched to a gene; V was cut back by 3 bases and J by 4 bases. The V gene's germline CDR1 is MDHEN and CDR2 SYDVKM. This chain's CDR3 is CASSFGASGVWADTQYF. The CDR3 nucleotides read TGTGCCAGCAGTTTTGGGGCGAGCGGGGTTTGGGCAGATACGCAGTATTTT.

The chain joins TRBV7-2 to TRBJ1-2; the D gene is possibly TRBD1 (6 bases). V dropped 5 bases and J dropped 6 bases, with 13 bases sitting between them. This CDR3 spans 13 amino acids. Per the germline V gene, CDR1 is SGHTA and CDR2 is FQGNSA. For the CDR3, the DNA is TGTGCCAGCAGCCAATTCGGACAGAATGGCTACACCTTC. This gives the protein CASSQFGQNGYTF.

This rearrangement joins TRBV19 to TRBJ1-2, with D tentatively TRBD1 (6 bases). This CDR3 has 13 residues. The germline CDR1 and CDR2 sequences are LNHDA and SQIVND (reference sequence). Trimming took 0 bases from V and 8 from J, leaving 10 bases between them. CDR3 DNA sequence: TGTGCCAGTAGTATAGACCAGGGGTACGGCTACACCTTC. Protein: CASSIDQGYGYTF.

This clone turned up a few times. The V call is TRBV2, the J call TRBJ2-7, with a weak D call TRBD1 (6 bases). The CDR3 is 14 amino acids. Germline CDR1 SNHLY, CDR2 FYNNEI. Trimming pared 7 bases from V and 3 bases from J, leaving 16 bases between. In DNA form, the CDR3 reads TGTGCCAGCAATCAGATGGCAGGGGTCTACGAGCAGTACTTC. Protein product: CASNQMAGVYEQYF.

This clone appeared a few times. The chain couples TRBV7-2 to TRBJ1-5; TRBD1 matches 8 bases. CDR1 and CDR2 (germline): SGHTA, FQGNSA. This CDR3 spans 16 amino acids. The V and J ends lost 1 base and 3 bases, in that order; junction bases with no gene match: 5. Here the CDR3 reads CASSLGTGMDNQPQHF. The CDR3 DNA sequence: TGTGCCAGCAGCTTAGGGACAGGGATGGACAATCAGCCCCAGCATTTT. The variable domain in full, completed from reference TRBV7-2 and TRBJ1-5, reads GAGVSQSPSNKVTEKGKDVELRCDPISGHTALYWYRQSLGQGLEFLIYFQGNSAPDKSGLPSDRFSAERTGGSVSTLTIQRTQQEDSAVYLCASSLGTGMDNQPQHFGDGTRLSIL.

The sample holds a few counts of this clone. The CDR3 sequence is CASSLGEPYGYTF. DNA for the CDR3: TGCGCCAGCAGCTTGGGAGAACCCTATGGCTACACCTTC. This sequence joins TRBV5-1 and TRBJ1-2; D unclear. This CDR3 is built from 13 residues. Trimming left V 0 bases short and J 4 bases short, with 7 bases between. Germline CDR1 SGHRS, CDR2 YFSETQ.

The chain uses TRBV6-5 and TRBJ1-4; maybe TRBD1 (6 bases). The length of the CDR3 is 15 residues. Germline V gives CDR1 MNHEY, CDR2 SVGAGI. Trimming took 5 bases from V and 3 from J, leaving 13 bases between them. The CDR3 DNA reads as TGTGCCAGCAGTCCCAGGGGCTACCCTAATGAAAAACTGTTTTTT. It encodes CASSPRGYPNEKLFF.